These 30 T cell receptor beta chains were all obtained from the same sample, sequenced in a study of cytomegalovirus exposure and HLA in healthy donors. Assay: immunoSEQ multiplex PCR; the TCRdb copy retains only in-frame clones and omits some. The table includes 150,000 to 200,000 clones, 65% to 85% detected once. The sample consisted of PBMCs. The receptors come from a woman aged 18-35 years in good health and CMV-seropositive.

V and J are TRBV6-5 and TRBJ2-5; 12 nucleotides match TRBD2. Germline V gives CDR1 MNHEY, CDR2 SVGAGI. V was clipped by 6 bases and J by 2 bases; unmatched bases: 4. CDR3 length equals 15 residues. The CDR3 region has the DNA TGTGCCAGCAGCTACACTAGCGGGGGGCAAGAGACCCAGTACTTC. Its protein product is CASSYTSGGQETQYF.

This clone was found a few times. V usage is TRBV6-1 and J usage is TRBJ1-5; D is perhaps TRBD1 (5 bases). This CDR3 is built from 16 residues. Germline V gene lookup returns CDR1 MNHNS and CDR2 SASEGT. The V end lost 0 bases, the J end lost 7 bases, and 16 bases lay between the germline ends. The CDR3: CASSEALLAGKQPQHF. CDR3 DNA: TGTGCCAGCAGTGAAGCGCTTCTGGCAGGGAAGCAGCCCCAGCATTTT.

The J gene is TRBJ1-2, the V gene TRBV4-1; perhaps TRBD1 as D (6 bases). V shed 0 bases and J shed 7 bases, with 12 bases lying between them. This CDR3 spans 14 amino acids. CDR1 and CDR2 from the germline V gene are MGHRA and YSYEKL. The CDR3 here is CASSQDRGTLGYTF. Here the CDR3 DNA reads TGCGCCAGCAGCCAAGATAGGGGGACACTTGGCTACACCTTC.

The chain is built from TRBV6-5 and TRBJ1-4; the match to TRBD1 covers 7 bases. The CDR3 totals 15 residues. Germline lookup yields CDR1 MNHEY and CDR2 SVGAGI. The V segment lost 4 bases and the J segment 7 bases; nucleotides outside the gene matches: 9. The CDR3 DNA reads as TGTGCCAGCAGTTCGACGACAGGGAGGAGTGAAAAACTGTTTTTT. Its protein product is CASSSTTGRSEKLFF.

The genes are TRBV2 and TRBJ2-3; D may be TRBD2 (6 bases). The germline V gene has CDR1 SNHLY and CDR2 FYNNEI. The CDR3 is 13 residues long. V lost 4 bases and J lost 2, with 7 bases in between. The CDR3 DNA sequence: TGTGCCAGCAGTGGGCGGGACACAGATACGCAGTATTTT. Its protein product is CASSGRDTDTQYF.

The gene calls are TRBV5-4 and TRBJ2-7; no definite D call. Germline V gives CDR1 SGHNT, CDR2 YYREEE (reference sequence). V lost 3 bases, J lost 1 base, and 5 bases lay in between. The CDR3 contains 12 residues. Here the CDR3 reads CASSSFSYEQYF. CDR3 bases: TGTGCCAGCAGCTCTTTTTCCTACGAGCAGTACTTC.

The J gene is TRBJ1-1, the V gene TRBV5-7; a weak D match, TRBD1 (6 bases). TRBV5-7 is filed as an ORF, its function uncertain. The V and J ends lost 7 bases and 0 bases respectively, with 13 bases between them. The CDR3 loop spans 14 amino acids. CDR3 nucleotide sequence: TGTGCCAGCGACGAGGGGGGGGTGAACACTGAAGCTTTCTTT. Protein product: CASDEGGVNTEAFF.

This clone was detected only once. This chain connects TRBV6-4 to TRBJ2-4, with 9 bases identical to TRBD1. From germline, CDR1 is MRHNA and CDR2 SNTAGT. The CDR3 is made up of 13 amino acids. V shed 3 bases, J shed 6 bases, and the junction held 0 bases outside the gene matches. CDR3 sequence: CASSEGQGNIQYF. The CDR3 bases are TGTGCCAGCAGTGAGGGACAGGGAAACATTCAGTACTTC.

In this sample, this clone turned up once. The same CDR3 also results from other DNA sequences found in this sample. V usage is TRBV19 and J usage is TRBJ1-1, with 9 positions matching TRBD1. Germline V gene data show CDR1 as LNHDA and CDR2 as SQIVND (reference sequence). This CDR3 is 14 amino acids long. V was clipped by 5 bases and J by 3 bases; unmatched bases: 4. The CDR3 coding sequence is TGTGCCAGTAGTTTCGGACAGGGGCACACTGAAGCTTTCTTT. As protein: CASSFGQGHTEAFF.

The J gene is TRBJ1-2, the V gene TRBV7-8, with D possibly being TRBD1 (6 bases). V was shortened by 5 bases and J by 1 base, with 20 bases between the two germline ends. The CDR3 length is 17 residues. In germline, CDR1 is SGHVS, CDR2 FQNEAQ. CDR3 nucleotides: TGTGCCAGCAGCCCTCAACCGGGACACCCGTTTAACTATGGCTACACCTTC. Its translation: CASSPQPGHPFNYGYTF.

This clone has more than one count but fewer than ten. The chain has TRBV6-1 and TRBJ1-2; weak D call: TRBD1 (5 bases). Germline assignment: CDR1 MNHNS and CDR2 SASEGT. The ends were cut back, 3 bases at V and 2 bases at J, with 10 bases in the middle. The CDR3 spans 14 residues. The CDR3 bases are TGTGCCAGCAGTGAGCTTGACAGCAACTATGGCTACACCTTC. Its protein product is CASSELDSNYGYTF.

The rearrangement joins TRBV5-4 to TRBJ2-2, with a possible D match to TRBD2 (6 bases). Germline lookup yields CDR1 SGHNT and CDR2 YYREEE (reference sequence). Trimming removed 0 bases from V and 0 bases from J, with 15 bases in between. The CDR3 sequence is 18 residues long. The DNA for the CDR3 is TGTGCCAGCAGCTTGGGGGAGAGACTAGACGCGAACACCGGGGAGCTGTTTTTT. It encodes CASSLGERLDANTGELFF.

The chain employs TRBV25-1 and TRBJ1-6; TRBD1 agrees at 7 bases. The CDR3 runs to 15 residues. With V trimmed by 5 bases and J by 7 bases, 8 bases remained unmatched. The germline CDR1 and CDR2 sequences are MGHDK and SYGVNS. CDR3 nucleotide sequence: TGTGCCAGCAGTCAACGGGACAGACCAAATTCACCCCTCCACTTT. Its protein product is CASSQRDRPNSPLHF.

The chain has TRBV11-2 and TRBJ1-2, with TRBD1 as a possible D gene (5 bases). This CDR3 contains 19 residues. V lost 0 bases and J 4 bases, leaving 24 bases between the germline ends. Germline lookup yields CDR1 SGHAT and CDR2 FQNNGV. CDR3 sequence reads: CASSLDQLDTGNRFYGYTF. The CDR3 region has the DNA TGTGCCAGCAGCTTAGATCAGCTTGATACAGGAAACAGATTCTATGGCTACACCTTC.

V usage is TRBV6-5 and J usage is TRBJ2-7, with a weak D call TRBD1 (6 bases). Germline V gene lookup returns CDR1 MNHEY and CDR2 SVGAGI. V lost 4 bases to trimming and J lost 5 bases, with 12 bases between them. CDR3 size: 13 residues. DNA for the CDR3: TGTGCCAGCAGTTCGACAGGTCCCCACGAGCAGTACTTC. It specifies CASSSTGPHEQYF.

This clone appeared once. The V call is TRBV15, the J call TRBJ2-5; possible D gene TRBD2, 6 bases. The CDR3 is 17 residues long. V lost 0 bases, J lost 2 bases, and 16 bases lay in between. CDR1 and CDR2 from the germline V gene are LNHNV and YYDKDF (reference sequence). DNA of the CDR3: TGTGCCACCAGCAGAGAATCCCGCGGGGCGGGGCAAGAGACCCAGTACTTC. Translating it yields CATSRESRGAGQETQYF.

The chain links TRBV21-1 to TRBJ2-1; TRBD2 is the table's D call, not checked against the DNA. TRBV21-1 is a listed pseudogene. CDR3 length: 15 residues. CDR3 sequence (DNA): TGTGCCAGCAGCAAAGGAACGGGGGGTTATTGTGAGCAGTTCTTC. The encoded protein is CASSKGTGGYCEQFF.

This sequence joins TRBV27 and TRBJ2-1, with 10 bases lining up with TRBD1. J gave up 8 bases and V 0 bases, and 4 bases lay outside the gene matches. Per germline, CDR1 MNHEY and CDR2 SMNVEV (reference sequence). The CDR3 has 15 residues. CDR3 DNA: TGTGCCAGCAGTTTATCGACAGGGGGCGGGTATGAGCAGTTCTTC. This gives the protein CASSLSTGGGYEQFF.

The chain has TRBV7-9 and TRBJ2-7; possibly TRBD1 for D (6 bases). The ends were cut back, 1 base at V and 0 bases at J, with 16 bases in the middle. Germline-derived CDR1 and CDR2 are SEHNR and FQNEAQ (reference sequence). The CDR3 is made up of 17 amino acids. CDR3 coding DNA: TGTGCCAGCAGCTTAGATTTAGGGGGATCTAGCTCCTACGAGCAGTACTTC. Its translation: CASSLDLGGSSSYEQYF.

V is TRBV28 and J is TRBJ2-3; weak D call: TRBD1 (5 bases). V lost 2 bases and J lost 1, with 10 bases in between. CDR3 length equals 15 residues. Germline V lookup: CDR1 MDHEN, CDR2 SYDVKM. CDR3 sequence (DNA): TGTGCCAGCAGTTTAGGGGTAGGGGGCACAGATACGCAGTATTTT. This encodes CASSLGVGGTDTQYF.

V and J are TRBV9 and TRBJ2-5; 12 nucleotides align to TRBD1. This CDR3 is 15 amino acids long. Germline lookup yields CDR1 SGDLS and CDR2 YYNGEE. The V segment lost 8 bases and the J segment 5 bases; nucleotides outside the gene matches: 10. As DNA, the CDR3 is TGTGCCAGTTCACCGGGACAGGGGGCCTGGGAGACCCAGTACTTC. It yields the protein CASSPGQGAWETQYF.

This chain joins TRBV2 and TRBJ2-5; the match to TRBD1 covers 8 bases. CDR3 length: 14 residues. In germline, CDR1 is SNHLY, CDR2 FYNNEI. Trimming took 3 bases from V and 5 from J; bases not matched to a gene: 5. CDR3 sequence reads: CASSDRGRRETQYF. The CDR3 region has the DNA TGTGCCAGCAGTGACAGGGGGCGAAGGGAGACCCAGTACTTC. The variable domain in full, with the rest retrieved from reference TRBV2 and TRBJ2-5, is EPEVTQTPSHQVTQMGQEVILRCVPISNHLYFYWYRQILGQKVEFLVSFYNNEISEKSEIFDDQFSVERPDGSNFTLKIRSTKLEDSAMYFCASSDRGRRETQYFGPGTRLLVL.

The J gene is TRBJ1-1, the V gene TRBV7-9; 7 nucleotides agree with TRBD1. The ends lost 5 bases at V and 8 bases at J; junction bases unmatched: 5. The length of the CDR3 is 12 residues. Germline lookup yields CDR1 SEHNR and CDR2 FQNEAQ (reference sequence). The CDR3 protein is CASSQRQGEAFF. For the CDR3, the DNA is TGTGCCAGCAGCCAACGACAGGGAGAAGCTTTCTTT. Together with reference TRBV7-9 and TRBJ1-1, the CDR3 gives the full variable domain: DTGVSQNPRHKITKRGQNVTFRCDPISEHNRLYWYRQTLGQGPEFLTYFQNEAQLEKSRLLSDRFSAERPKGSFSTLEIQRTEQGDSAMYLCASSQRQGEAFFGQGTRLTVV.

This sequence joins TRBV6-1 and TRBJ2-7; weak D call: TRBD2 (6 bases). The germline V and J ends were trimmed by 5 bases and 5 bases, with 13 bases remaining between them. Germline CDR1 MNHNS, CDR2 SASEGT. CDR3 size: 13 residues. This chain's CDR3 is CASSLVRRDEQYF. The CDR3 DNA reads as TGTGCCAGCAGTCTAGTGAGGAGGGACGAGCAGTACTTC.

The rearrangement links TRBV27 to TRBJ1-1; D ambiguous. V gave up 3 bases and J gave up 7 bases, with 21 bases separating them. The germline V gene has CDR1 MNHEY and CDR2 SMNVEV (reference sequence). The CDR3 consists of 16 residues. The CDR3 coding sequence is TGTGCCAGCAGTTTTTTAGGGTTCGGGGTGGACGGTGAAGCTTTCTTT. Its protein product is CASSFLGFGVDGEAFF.

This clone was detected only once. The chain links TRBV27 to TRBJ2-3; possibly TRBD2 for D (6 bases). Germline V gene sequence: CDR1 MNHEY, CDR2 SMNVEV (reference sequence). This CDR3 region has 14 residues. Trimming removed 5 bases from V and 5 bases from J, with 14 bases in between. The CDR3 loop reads CASSPMRGVDTQYF. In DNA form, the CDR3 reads TGTGCCAGCAGTCCGATGCGCGGGGTAGATACGCAGTATTTT.

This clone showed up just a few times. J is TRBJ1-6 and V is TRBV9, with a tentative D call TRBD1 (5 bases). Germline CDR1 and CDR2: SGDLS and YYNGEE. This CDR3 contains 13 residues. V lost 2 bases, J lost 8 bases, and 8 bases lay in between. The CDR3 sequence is CASSVKGDSPLHF. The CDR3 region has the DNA TGTGCCAGCAGCGTTAAAGGGGATTCACCCCTCCACTTT. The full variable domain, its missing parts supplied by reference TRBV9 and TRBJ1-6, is DSGVTQTPKHLITATGQRVTLRCSPRSGDLSVYWYQQSLDQGLQFLIQYYNGEERAKGNILERFSAQQFPDLHSELNLSSLELGDSALYFCASSVKGDSPLHFGNGTRLTVT.

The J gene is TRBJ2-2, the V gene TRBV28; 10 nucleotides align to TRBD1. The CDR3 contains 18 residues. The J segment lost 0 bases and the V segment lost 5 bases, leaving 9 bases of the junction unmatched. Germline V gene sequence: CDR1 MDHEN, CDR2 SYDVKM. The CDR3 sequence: CASSGTGVLLANTGELFF. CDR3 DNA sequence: TGTGCCAGCAGTGGGACAGGGGTACTTCTCGCGAACACCGGGGAGCTGTTTTTT.

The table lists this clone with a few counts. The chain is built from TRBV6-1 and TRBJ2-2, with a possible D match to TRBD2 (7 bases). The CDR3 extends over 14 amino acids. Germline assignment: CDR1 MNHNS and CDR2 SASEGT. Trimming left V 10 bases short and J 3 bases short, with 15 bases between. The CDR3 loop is CATKGGEDTGELFF. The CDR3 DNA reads TGTGCCACCAAAGGGGGGGAGGACACCGGGGAGCTGTTTTTT.

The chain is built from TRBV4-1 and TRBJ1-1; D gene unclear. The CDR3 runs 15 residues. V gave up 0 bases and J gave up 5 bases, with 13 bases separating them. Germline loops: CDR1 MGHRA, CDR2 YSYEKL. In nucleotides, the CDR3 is TGCGCCAGCAGCCAAGATCAAGGTGAGGGAACTGAAGCTTTCTTT. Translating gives CASSQDQGEGTEAFF.